The T cell receptor beta chain described here comes from a study of blood T cell repertoires in COVID-19 (dated by TCRdb to 2018 to 2020). General notes on the study: The collaborator samples originated in the United States, Italy and Spain and spanned the acute and convalescent phases of COVID-19. Deeply sampled blood TCRbeta repertoires from subjects exposed to, actively infected with, or recovered from COVID-19 were included in the dataset. The samples were drawn from two sources: the first 160 participants of the ongoing ImmuneRACE study, and fewer than 1,500 subjects contributed by 6 global collaborators. The prospective study material was composed of cDNA or gDNA derived from T cells, B-cell-depleted T cells, or PBMCs. Nearly every sample came with metadata listing a de-identified subject ID, COVID-19 status, age in years and sex. The repertoires were released in a freely available public database meant as a resource for research on the immune response to SARS-CoV-2. Where HLA class I and class II types were available, the types were taken from metadata supplied by the sample provider, not from assay-based typing. The investigation overall reported the following: Clinical and demographic metadata were provided uncurated, with the amount varying by source and participant.

As to this clone: The antigen it binds to is not known. Qualities for individual bases were not recorded, and no much larger clone is one base off.

V is shortened by 0 bases, J by 9 bases, and the region joining them spans 9 bases. The CDR3 starts with the cysteine, ends with the phenylalanine, and has 13 residues. Of the read, only the CDR3 DNA is kept; its 39 bases are in frame from base 1. Whole blood was collected in K2EDTA tubes by collaborating institutions according to the institutions' own protocols. Collaborator samples were shipped for TCRbeta analysis as frozen whole blood, isolated PBMCs, or DNA extracted from either sample type. TCRbeta CDR3 regions were amplified from genomic DNA by means of the immunoSEQ Assay, a bias-controlled multiplex PCR. Per the authors' processing: The number of nucleated cells in each sample was estimated from the amplification of reference gene primers within the assay. Sequence reads were collapsed and filtered to measure the absolute abundance of every unique TCRbeta CDR3 rearrangement. For each sample, productive Simpson clonality was calculated as the square root of Simpson's diversity index across productive rearrangements. Not all clones reach the TCRdb copy of this immuneACCESS table, which keeps in-frame sequences only. Checked studies attribute under half of the gap to unresolved V genes and leave the rest unexplained. The V and J calls and clone size were taken over from that table, and D and trimming were inferred from the DNA. The sample table holds 300,000 to 450,000 clones, of which more than 75% were seen once. Clones ranked in the top ten supply under 3% of the sample.

The chain couples TRBV12-3 or TRBV12-4 to TRBJ2-1; no confident D gene assignment can be made. The sample consisted of peripheral blood. This TCR derives from a human donor in a cohort sampled during active COVID-19. The CDR3 protein: CASSLAIGVEQFF. The DNA is TGTGCCAGCAGTTTAGCGATCGGTGTTGAGCAGTTCTTC.